Listed here are 8 T cell receptor beta chains from one sample, sequenced in a study of cytomegalovirus exposure and HLA in healthy donors. Both 60 Vbeta primers and 13 Jbeta primers went into the PCR. Method: immunoSEQ multiplex PCR; TCRdb's copy keeps in-frame clones and lacks some. The data show about 73,000 clones, 75% seen once. Sequencing was carried out using PBMCs. The receptors come from a man between 65 and 85 years old in good health and CMV-seronegative.

The CDR3 region is CASSLGAWTGFNTEAFF. The CDR3 DNA reads as TGTGCCAGCAGCTTAGGGGCTTGGACAGGGTTTAACACTGAAGCTTTCTTT. The chain carries TRBV7-9 and TRBJ1-1, with TRBD1 matching 8 bases. CDR3 length: 17 amino acids. The germline gives CDR1 SEHNR, CDR2 FQNEAQ (reference sequence). After removal of 1 base from V and 2 bases from J, the junction contained 9 bases not matched to a gene.

This chain joins TRBV6-1 and TRBJ2-3, with D maybe TRBD1 (5 bases). Germline CDR1 and CDR2: MNHNS and SASEGT. V was cut by 6 bases and J by 1 base, with 8 bases left in between. The CDR3 totals 13 residues. The CDR3 here is CASRTEGTDTQYF. The CDR3 nucleotides are TGTGCCAGCAGGACAGAGGGCACAGATACGCAGTATTTT.

The chain carries TRBV6-5 and TRBJ1-1; 8 bases fit TRBD1. Germline values: CDR1 MNHEY, CDR2 SVGAGI. The CDR3 totals 16 residues. V lost 0 bases to trimming and J lost 4 bases; unmatched junction nucleotides: 7. As DNA, the CDR3 is TGTGCCAGCAGTTACTCTGCAGGGGGCCCGGGCACTGAAGCTTTCTTT. Its translation: CASSYSAGGPGTEAFF.

This rearrangement joins TRBV6-5 to TRBJ1-4; D is unresolved. V lost 8 bases and J 0 bases, leaving 10 bases between the germline ends. CDR3 length: 14 amino acids. From germline, CDR1 is MNHEY and CDR2 SVGAGI. Written as DNA, the CDR3 is TGTGCCAGCGCCCCCCAGGCAACTAATGAAAAACTGTTTTTT. Its translation is CASAPQATNEKLFF.

The chain carries TRBV28 and TRBJ1-5; D is uncertain. From germline, CDR1 is MDHEN and CDR2 SYDVKM. Trimming shortened V by 3 bases and J by 9 bases, and 15 bases separated the two germline ends. There are 14 residues in the CDR3. CDR3: CASSFGRVGSPQHF. The CDR3 region has the DNA TGTGCCAGCAGTTTTGGGAGGGTGGGATCGCCCCAGCATTTT.

The chain joins TRBV5-1 to TRBJ1-1; D uncertain. The germline CDR1 and CDR2 sequences are SGHRS and YFSETQ. V was pared by 10 bases and J by 4 bases, with 17 bases between. CDR3 length: 13 amino acids. CDR3 sequence (DNA): TGCGCCTCCCGCGGGGATGGGAGCACTGAAGCTTTCTTT. Translation: CASRGDGSTEAFF.

The chain has TRBV2 and TRBJ2-7; a possible D gene is TRBD2 (6 bases). Per germline, CDR1 SNHLY and CDR2 FYNNEI. The CDR3 extends over 12 amino acids. The ends were cut back, 3 bases at V and 5 bases at J, with 8 bases in the middle. CDR3 in DNA: TGTGCCAGCAGTGAGTGGAGGGACGAGCAGTACTTC. It yields the protein CASSEWRDEQYF.

About this clone itself: A read error may produce the germline difference seen at one junction end. The V gene is TRBV7-9, the J gene TRBJ1-1; TRBD1 might be the D (5 bases). Germline V lookup: CDR1 SEHNR, CDR2 FQNEAQ (reference sequence). This CDR3 has 11 residues. CDR3 amino acids: CASSLPPRGVF. DNA of the CDR3: TGTGCCAGCAGCTTACCCCCACGGGGGGTCTTT.